These 19 T cell receptor beta chains share one sample of origin, sequenced in a study of T cell responses to AZD1222 COVID-19 vaccine. The method was immunoSEQ multiplex PCR; TCRdb's version includes in-frame clones alone and lacks a portion of them. The sample holds about 98,000 clones; about 86% are singletons and the top ten take approximately 5%. The sample in question was peripheral blood, obtained on day 0 of AZD1222 vaccination. The receptor set was obtained from an adult in good health.

The V and J genes are TRBV11-3 and TRBJ2-1; 7 bases line up with TRBD1. Unmatched junction bases numbered 5, after V lost 4 bases and J lost 8 bases. Germline assignment: CDR1 SGHNT and CDR2 YENEEA. The CDR3 loop spans 13 amino acids. CDR3 nucleotides: TGTGCCAGCAGCTCCTACAGGGGCGATGAGCAGTTCTTC. Protein sequence: CASSSYRGDEQFF. Looking up the rest from reference TRBV11-3 and TRBJ2-1 gives the full variable domain: EAGVVQSPRYKIIEKKQPVAFWCNPISGHNTLYWYLQNLGQGPELLIRYENEEAVDDSQLPKDRFSAERLKGVDSTLKIQPAELGDSAVYLCASSSYRGDEQFFGPGTRLTVL.

The CDR3 spells CASSRTGGTNEKLFF. CDR3 DNA sequence: TGTGCCAGCAGCCGGACAGGGGGAACTAATGAAAAACTGTTTTTT. The rearrangement uses TRBV9 and TRBJ1-4; the match to TRBD1 covers 10 bases. The germline V gene encodes CDR1 SGDLS and CDR2 YYNGEE. J was trimmed by 1 base and V by 4 bases; bases with no gene match: 1. The CDR3 runs 15 residues.

This chain connects TRBV7-2 to TRBJ2-3, with a weak D call TRBD2 (5 bases). CDR1 is SGHTA and CDR2 is FQGNSA in the germline V gene. The CDR3 length is 14 residues. Trimming pared 1 base from V and 4 bases from J, leaving 9 bases between. Written as DNA, the CDR3 is TGTGCCAGCAGCTTAGAGCTGGAGGCAGATACGCAGTATTTT. Residues: CASSLELEADTQYF.

The J gene is TRBJ1-2, the V gene TRBV5-6; weak D call: TRBD1 (5 bases). CDR1 is SGHDT and CDR2 is YYEEEE in the germline V gene. This CDR3 spans 13 amino acids. V was cut by 4 bases and J by 8 bases, with 15 bases left in between. The CDR3 loop is CASSPNVGGGYTF. The CDR3 nucleotides read TGTGCCAGCAGCCCAAATGTTGGGGGAGGCTACACCTTC.

The rearrangement links TRBV24-1 to TRBJ2-7; the D call may be TRBD1 or TRBD2 (6 bases each). Germline V gene sequence: CDR1 KGHDR, CDR2 SFDVKD. The ends were cut back, 2 bases at V and 10 bases at J, with 14 bases in the middle. CDR3 length: 13 residues. In DNA, the CDR3 is TGTGCCACCAGTGATTCTCCAGGGGACTTTCAGTACTTC. Amino acids: CATSDSPGDFQYF.

The chain couples TRBV28 to TRBJ1-1; TRBD1 aligns across 8 bases. Germline lookup yields CDR1 MDHEN and CDR2 SYDVKM. This CDR3 spans 16 amino acids. Trimming at V came to 2 bases and at J to 8 bases, leaving 13 bases not matched to a gene. The CDR3 loop is CASSLAQGVPVGEAFF. CDR3 nucleotide sequence: TGTGCCAGCAGTTTAGCACAGGGGGTACCGGTTGGAGAAGCTTTCTTT.

The V call is TRBV13, the J call TRBJ1-1; 8 positions agree with TRBD1. This CDR3 has 14 residues. CDR1 PRHDT and CDR2 FYEKMQ come from the germline V gene (reference sequence). V lost 5 bases and J lost 2; bases outside the gene matches: 4. DNA for the CDR3: TGTGCCAGCAGCGGCACAGGGGGAAACACTGAAGCTTTCTTT. Its protein is CASSGTGGNTEAFF.

This clone was counted a single time. The chain employs TRBV6-5 and TRBJ1-2; 8 nucleotides align to TRBD1. The CDR3 consists of 16 residues. CDR1 MNHEY and CDR2 SVGAGI come from the germline V gene. V gave up 2 bases and J gave up 4 bases; unmatched junction bases: 9. CDR3 DNA sequence: TGTGCCAGCAGTTACACCCCGGCAGGGGGCCTCTATGGCTACACCTTC. It encodes CASSYTPAGGLYGYTF.

The chain recombines TRBV18 with TRBJ1-1; the D gene is possibly TRBD1 (5 bases). V was clipped by 3 bases and J by 0 bases, with 14 bases between them. In germline, CDR1 is KGHSH, CDR2 LQKENI. The CDR3 extends over 16 amino acids. CDR3 DNA: TGTGCCAGCTCACCCTCGGCAGGGAAGGTGAACACTGAAGCTTTCTTT. Translated: CASSPSAGKVNTEAFF. The full variable domain, in which reference TRBV18 and TRBJ1-1 provide the parts outside the CDR3, is NAGVMQNPRHLVRRRGQEARLRCSPMKGHSHVYWYRQLPEEGLKFMVYLQKENIIDESGMPKERFSAEFPKEGPSILRIQQVVRGDSAAYFCASSPSAGKVNTEAFFGQGTRLTVV.

The chain is built from TRBV5-1 and TRBJ1-1; 7 nucleotides match TRBD1. V lost 4 bases, J lost 0 bases, and 3 bases stayed unmatched. The CDR3 is made up of 14 amino acids. Per the germline V gene, CDR1 is SGHRS and CDR2 is YFSETQ. CDR3 bases: TGCGCCAGCAGCGGGGGACAGTTGAACACTGAAGCTTTCTTT. Translated: CASSGGQLNTEAFF.

CDR3 in DNA: TGTGCCAGCAGCCAAGATCATGACAGCAACAATGAGCAGTTCTTC. As protein: CASSQDHDSNNEQFF. The chain is built from TRBV3-1 (or the pseudogene TRBV3-2) and TRBJ2-1; TRBD1 is a possible D gene (5 bases). This CDR3 comprises 15 residues. Germline lookup yields CDR1 LGHDT and CDR2 YNNKEL (reference sequence). The V gene lost 0 bases and the J gene lost 5 bases, with 11 bases spanning the gap.

The rearrangement joins TRBV24-1 to TRBJ1-2; TRBD1 aligns across 12 bases. Germline lookup yields CDR1 KGHDR and CDR2 SFDVKD. V was pared by 4 bases and J by 9 bases, with 8 bases of the junction left unmatched. There are 15 residues in the CDR3. CDR3 residues: CATSDPGTGGESYTF. CDR3 coding DNA: TGTGCCACCAGTGACCCCGGGACAGGGGGCGAGAGCTACACCTTC.

The V call is TRBV11-2, the J call TRBJ2-1; TRBD2 aligns across 7 bases. The CDR3 contains 15 residues. With V trimmed by 2 bases and J by 7 bases, 8 bases remained unmatched. Germline V CDR1 and CDR2: SGHAT, FQNNGV. The CDR3 nucleotides read TGTGCCAGCAGCTTATCCCTAGCGGAGGGGAATGAGCAGTTCTTC. Its translation is CASSLSLAEGNEQFF.

V is TRBV5-8 and J is TRBJ1-1; 8 nucleotides align to TRBD1. Per the germline V gene, CDR1 is SGHTS and CDR2 is YDEGEE. The CDR3 length is 16 residues. V was clipped by 0 bases and J by 1 base; unmatched bases: 5. In nucleotides, the CDR3 is TGTGCCAGCAGCTTGGATACCGGGACAGGGAACACTGAAGCTTTCTTT. As protein: CASSLDTGTGNTEAFF.

J is TRBJ2-7 and V is TRBV4-3; 8 nucleotides line up with TRBD2. In germline, CDR1 is LGHNA, CDR2 YSLEER. V gave up 4 bases and J gave up 4 bases; unmatched junction bases: 6. The CDR3 has 14 amino acids. CDR3 loop: CASSRAGASYEQYF. CDR3 nucleotides: TGCGCCAGCAGCCGAGCGGGAGCGAGTTACGAGCAGTACTTC.

The chain joins TRBV6-1 to TRBJ2-3; 10 bases align to TRBD1. J was trimmed by 6 bases and V by 4 bases; bases with no gene match: 10. CDR1 and CDR2 from the germline V gene are MNHNS and SASEGT. This CDR3 has 16 amino acids. This CDR3 is CASSALAGTGADTQYF. CDR3 nucleotide sequence: TGTGCCAGCAGTGCACTTGCCGGGACAGGGGCGGATACGCAGTATTTT.

This sequence joins TRBV7-9 and TRBJ1-1; TRBD1 agrees at 8 bases. CDR1 and CDR2 from the germline V gene are SEHNR and FQNEAQ (reference sequence). The ends lost 5 bases at V and 5 bases at J; junction bases unmatched: 7. There are 14 residues in the CDR3. The CDR3: CASSRSTGETEAFF. CDR3 DNA: TGTGCCAGCAGCCGATCGACAGGGGAGACTGAAGCTTTCTTT.

J is TRBJ2-3 and V is TRBV11-2; unclear D gene. V gave up 5 bases and J gave up 6 bases, with 15 bases separating them. Germline V gene lookup returns CDR1 SGHAT and CDR2 FQNNGV. The CDR3 runs 14 residues. CDR3 sequence (DNA): TGTGCCAGCAGCCCATTGTCCCCGCTGGATACGCAGTATTTT. Protein sequence: CASSPLSPLDTQYF.

V and J are TRBV30 and TRBJ1-2, with D possibly TRBD1 on 6 matching bases. The germline V and J ends were trimmed by 0 bases and 4 bases, with 24 bases remaining between them. CDR1 is GTSNPN and CDR2 is SVGIG in the germline V gene (reference sequence). The CDR3 covers 18 residues. The CDR3 spells CAWSVKGGRLVLGYGYTF. The DNA for the CDR3 is TGTGCCTGGAGTGTTAAAGGGGGACGCCTTGTATTAGGCTATGGCTACACCTTC.